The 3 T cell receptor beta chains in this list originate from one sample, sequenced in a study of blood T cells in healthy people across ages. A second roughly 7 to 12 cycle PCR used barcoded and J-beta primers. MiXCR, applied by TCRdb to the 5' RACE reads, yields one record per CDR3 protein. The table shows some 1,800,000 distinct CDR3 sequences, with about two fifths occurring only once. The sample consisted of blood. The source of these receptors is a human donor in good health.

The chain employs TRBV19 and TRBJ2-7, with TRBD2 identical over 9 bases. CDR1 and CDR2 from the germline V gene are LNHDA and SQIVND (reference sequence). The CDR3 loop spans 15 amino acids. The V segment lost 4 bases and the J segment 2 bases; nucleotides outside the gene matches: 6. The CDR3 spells CASSTISGGTYEQYF. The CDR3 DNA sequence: TGTGCCAGTAGTACCATTAGCGGGGGCACCTACGAGCAGTACTTC.

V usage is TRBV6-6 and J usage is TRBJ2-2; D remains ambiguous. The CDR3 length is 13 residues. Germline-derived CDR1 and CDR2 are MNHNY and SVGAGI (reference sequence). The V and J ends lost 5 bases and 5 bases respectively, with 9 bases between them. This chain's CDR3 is CASSAELTGELFF. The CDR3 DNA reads TGTGCCAGCAGTGCCGAATTAACCGGGGAGCTGTTTTTT.

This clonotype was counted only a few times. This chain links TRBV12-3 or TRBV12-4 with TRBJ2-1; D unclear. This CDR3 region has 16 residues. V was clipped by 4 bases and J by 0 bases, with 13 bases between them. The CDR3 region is CASSSGRASSYNEQFF. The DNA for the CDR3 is TGTGCCAGCAGTTCTGGGCGAGCTAGCTCCTACAATGAGCAGTTCTTC.